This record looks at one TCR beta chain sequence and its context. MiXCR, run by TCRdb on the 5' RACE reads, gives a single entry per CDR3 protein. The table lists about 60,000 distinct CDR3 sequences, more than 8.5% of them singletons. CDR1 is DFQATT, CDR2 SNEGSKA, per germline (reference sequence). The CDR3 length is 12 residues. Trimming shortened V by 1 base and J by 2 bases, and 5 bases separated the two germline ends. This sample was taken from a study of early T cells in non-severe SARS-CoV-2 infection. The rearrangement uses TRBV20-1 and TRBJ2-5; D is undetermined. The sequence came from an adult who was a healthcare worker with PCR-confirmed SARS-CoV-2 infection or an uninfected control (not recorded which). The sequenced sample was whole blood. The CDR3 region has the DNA TGCAGTGCTAGAGCGATTCAAGAGACCCAGTACTTC. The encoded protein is CSARAIQETQYF.